This T cell receptor beta chain stems from a study of cytomegalovirus exposure and HLA in healthy donors. This clone turned up a few times. PCR employed 60 Vbeta and 13 Jbeta primers. TCRdb's copy holds only in-frame clones and misses some; the assay was immunoSEQ multiplex PCR. The sample includes 120,000 or so clones, around three quarters seen only once; the top ten take more than 3%. This CDR3 is built from 18 residues. J gave up 4 bases and V 10 bases, and 25 bases lay outside the gene matches. Germline V gives CDR1 MNHEY, CDR2 SMNVEV (reference sequence). Specimen: PBMCs. This chain joins TRBV27 and TRBJ2-7; TRBD1 agrees at 7 bases. The TCR was taken from a woman aged 45-60 years in good health and CMV-seronegative. This CDR3 is CATPGSRSDRALVYEQYF. The CDR3 DNA follows: TGTGCCACCCCAGGATCCCGGTCTGACAGGGCTTTAGTGTACGAGCAGTACTTC.